Listed below are T cell receptor beta chains from one sample, sequenced in a study of blood T cell repertoires in COVID-19. Sequencing used immunoSEQ multiplex PCR; TCRdb keeps in-frame clones, though not all of them. There are roughly 220,000 clones in the sample; 84% occur only once, and just under 20% lies in the top ten. The sample comprised peripheral blood. The receptors here all came from a young man with active or convalescent COVID-19. CDR3s include the opening cysteine and the closing phenylalanine or tryptophan. D genes are given only for firm matches. Only part of the rows carry a size: once, few, many, or a class if the clone is expanded.

j_gene	abundance	len	v_gene	d_gene	CDR3aa	CDR3nt
TRBJ2-5	few	11	TRBV2	TRBD2	CASKRGQTQYF	TGTGCCAGCAAGCGGGGCCAGACCCAGTACTTC
TRBJ1-3	-	13	TRBV30	-	CAWSYDRGNTIYF	TGTGCCTGGAGCTATGACAGGGGAAACACCATATATTTT
TRBJ1-5	-	16	TRBV3-1/TRBV3-2	TRBD1	CASNPLGRGPNQPQHF	TGTGCCAGCAACCCCCTCGGCAGGGGGCCAAATCAGCCCCAGCATTTT
TRBJ2-7	once	18	TRBV4-3	TRBD1	CASSQARDGGTGTYEQYF	TGCGCCAGCAGCCAAGCCCGGGACGGTGGGACAGGGACCTACGAGCAGTACTTC
TRBJ2-4	-	16	TRBV6-5	-	CASSYKDQGPKNIQYF	TGTGCCAGCAGTTACAAGGACCAGGGGCCCAAAAACATTCAGTACTTC
TRBJ1-5	once	15	TRBV5-8	TRBD1	CASSWTGFSNQPQHF	TGTGCCAGCAGCTGGACAGGGTTTAGCAATCAGCCCCAGCATTTT
TRBJ2-1	-	16	TRBV15	TRBD2	CATSRDAAGAGNEQFF	TGTGCCACCAGCAGAGATGCAGCGGGGGCCGGGAATGAGCAGTTCTTC
TRBJ1-6	-	15	TRBV4-2	-	CASSQDRGPLSPLHF	TGTGCCAGCAGCCAAGACAGGGGTCCGCTTTCACCCCTCCACTTT
TRBJ2-7	once	15	TRBV28	TRBD2	CASSFGLAGTYEQYF	TGTGCCAGCAGTTTTGGACTAGCGGGGACCTACGAGCAGTACTTC
TRBJ2-2	-	13	TRBV3-1/TRBV3-2	-	CASSSDGLGELFF	TGTGCCAGCAGCTCAGATGGGCTCGGGGAGCTGTTTTTT
TRBJ2-3	-	16	TRBV13	TRBD2	CASSAPLLAGAHTQYF	TGTGCCAGCAGCGCACCTTTACTAGCGGGGGCGCATACGCAGTATTTT
TRBJ1-2	-	13	TRBV6-1	-	CASSEEAGSGYTF	TGTGCCAGCAGTGAAGAGGCCGGGTCTGGCTACACCTTC
TRBJ1-4	-	15	TRBV7-6	-	CASSRWGGGGEKLFF	TGTGCCAGCAGCCGATGGGGTGGGGGAGGTGAAAAACTGTTTTTT
TRBJ1-2	-	15	TRBV28	TRBD1	CATRAGTGANYGYTF	TGTGCGACCCGCGCCGGGACAGGAGCTAACTATGGCTACACCTTC
TRBJ1-6	-	15	TRBV5-1	TRBD1	CASSLGQGGSSPLHF	TGCGCCAGCAGCTTGGGACAGGGGGGTTCTTCACCCCTCCACTTT
TRBJ2-7	-	12	TRBV29-1	-	CSVEAYGGWQYF	TGCAGCGTTGAAGCCTACGGAGGGTGGCAGTACTTC
TRBJ2-2	-	14	TRBV10-3	-	CAISEARNTGELFF	TGTGCCATCAGTGAGGCTAGGAACACCGGGGAGCTGTTTTTT
TRBJ2-1	-	17	TRBV9	TRBD2	CASSVAGAGGWYNEQFF	TGTGCCAGCAGCGTAGCGGGAGCGGGGGGGTGGTACAATGAGCAGTTCTTC
TRBJ2-7	-	13	TRBV25-1	-	CASRHRDTREQYF	TGTGCCAGCAGACACCGGGACACTCGCGAGCAGTACTTC
TRBJ1-1	few	13	TRBV19	-	CASSMLRNTEAFF	TGTGCCAGTAGTATGCTCAGGAACACTGAAGCTTTCTTT
TRBJ2-1	-	13	TRBV28	-	CASSLTYSGEQFF	TGTGCCAGCAGTTTAACGTATTCAGGGGAGCAGTTCTTC
TRBJ1-2	-	17	TRBV3-1/TRBV3-2	-	CASSQELQGFADYGYTF	TGTGCCAGCAGCCAAGAATTACAGGGTTTCGCGGACTATGGCTACACCTTC